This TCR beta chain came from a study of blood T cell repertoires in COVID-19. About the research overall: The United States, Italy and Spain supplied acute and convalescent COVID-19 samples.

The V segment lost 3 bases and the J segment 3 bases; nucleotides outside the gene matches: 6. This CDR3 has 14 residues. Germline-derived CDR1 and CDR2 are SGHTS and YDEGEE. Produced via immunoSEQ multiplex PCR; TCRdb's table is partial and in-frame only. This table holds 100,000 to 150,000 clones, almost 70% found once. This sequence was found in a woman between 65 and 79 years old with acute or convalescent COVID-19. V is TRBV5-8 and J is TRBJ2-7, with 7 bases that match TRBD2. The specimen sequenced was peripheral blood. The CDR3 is CASSSGTTIYEQYF. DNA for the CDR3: TGTGCCAGCAGCTCCGGGACTACTATCTACGAGCAGTACTTC.